Following are 14 T cell receptor beta chains from one sample sequenced in a study of vaccination and CD4 T cells after COVID-19. Treatment indicated: roughly 10-day PBMC culture with coronavirus spike peptide pools or control peptides (ViraFEST assay). With the Oncomine TCR Beta short-read assay, DNA from cultured CD4+ T cells was sequenced. TCRdb reanalysed the PCR reads using MiXCR and keeps one entry per CDR3 protein. The sample includes about 11,000 distinct CDR3 sequences, about 50% of them seen just once. These receptors lack a known antigen. The specimen was CD4+ T cells from blood, cultured in vitro. The source of these receptors is a human donor who had recovered from COVID-19.

The chain joins TRBV21-1 to TRBJ1-2. TRBV21-1 is shown as a pseudogene. This CDR3 has 13 residues. Here the CDR3 DNA reads TGTGCCAGCAGCCCTAAAGGAGGTTGTGGCTACACCTTC. Translation gives CASSPKGGCGYTF.

The CDR3 is CASTRRGGETQYF. For the CDR3, the DNA is TGTGCCAGCACCCGACGGGGGGGGGAGACCCAGTACTTC. This chain uses TRBV12-3 or TRBV12-4 with TRBJ2-5; TRBD2 aligns across 8 bases. The V segment lost 7 bases and the J segment 5 bases; nucleotides outside the gene matches: 6. The CDR3 length is 13 residues.

The table lists this clonotype with a count of one. The chain uses TRBV18 and TRBJ2-5; a weak D match, TRBD1 (5 bases). This CDR3 spans 16 amino acids. Trimming left V 1 base short and J 2 bases short, with 14 bases between. Germline assignment: CDR1 KGHSH and CDR2 LQKENI. CDR3 protein: CASSPLFGAGQETQYF. CDR3 sequence (DNA): TGTGCCAGCTCACCACTCTTTGGGGCAGGGCAAGAGACCCAGTACTTC.

This clonotype turned up a few times. The chain couples TRBV20-1 to TRBJ2-6; D ambiguous. The CDR3 covers 15 residues. V dropped 0 bases and J dropped 0 bases, with 6 bases sitting between them. Germline CDR1 is DFQATT and CDR2 is SNEGSKA (reference sequence). The CDR3 protein is CSARDHTSGANVLTF. CDR3 nucleotide sequence: TGCAGTGCTAGAGATCACACCTCTGGGGCCAACGTCCTGACTTTC.

In this sample, this clonotype turned up a few times. This chain connects TRBV6-5 to TRBJ2-3; D ambiguous. The germline V gene encodes CDR1 MNHEY and CDR2 SVGAGI. CDR3 length: 15 amino acids. Trimming removed 2 bases from V and 2 bases from J, with 11 bases in between. This CDR3 is CASSYGVLDTDTQYF. DNA for the CDR3: TGTGCCAGCAGTTACGGGGTGTTGGACACAGATACGCAGTATTTT.

This clonotype was observed a few times. This chain links TRBV27 with TRBJ1-2; D possibly corresponds to TRBD1 (6 bases). CDR1 and CDR2 (germline): MNHEY, SMNVEV (reference sequence). The V gene lost 8 bases and the J gene lost 2 bases, with 15 bases spanning the gap. The CDR3 contains 14 residues. The CDR3 bases are TGTGCCAGCTGCCCGACAGGCCTCAACTATGGCTACACCTTC. Translated, it gives CASCPTGLNYGYTF.

V and J are TRBV6-5 and TRBJ1-6, with D unresolved. Germline lookup yields CDR1 MNHEY and CDR2 SVGAGI. Trimming removed 3 bases from V and 9 bases from J, with 12 bases in between. The CDR3 has 14 amino acids. The CDR3 sequence: CASSYPNPGSPLHF. In DNA form, the CDR3 reads TGTGCCAGCAGTTATCCAAACCCCGGTTCACCCCTCCACTTT.

The chain joins TRBV5-1 to TRBJ2-3; D might be TRBD2 (6 bases). The CDR3 is 14 amino acids. Germline values: CDR1 SGHRS, CDR2 YFSETQ. Trimming left V 6 bases short and J 2 bases short, with 13 bases between. The CDR3 DNA reads TGCGCCAGCATGGTAATAGCGGTCACAGATACGCAGTATTTT. Translating it yields CASMVIAVTDTQYF.

V usage is TRBV21-1 and J usage is TRBJ2-7; the D call in the table, TRBD1, was not verified against the DNA. TRBV21-1 is classified as a pseudogene. The CDR3 extends over 11 amino acids. This CDR3 is CASSKQGEQYF. The CDR3 DNA reads TGTGCCAGCAGCAAACAGGGCGAGCAGTACTTC.

The V and J genes are TRBV7-2 and TRBJ2-7, with TRBD2 identical over 7 bases. CDR1 SGHTA and CDR2 FQGNSA come from the germline V gene. Trimming removed 5 bases from V and 4 bases from J; junction bases left unmatched: 14. The CDR3 is made up of 16 amino acids. The CDR3 nucleotides read TGTGCCAGCAGCCACCCCATAGGCGGGAGTTGGTACGAGCAGTACTTC. It translates to CASSHPIGGSWYEQYF.

This clonotype was seen a single time. One end of the junction is discordant with germline, which a read error may explain. This chain uses TRBV7-3 with TRBJ2-7; D perhaps matches TRBD2 (6 bases). Per germline, CDR1 SGHTA and CDR2 FQGTGA. The CDR3 is made up of 13 amino acids. The CDR3 spells CASSITGDHEQYF. In DNA, the CDR3 is TGTGCCAGCAGCATAACGGGAGACCACGAGCAGTACTTC.

This clonotype was observed a handful of times. The chain is built from TRBV7-2 and TRBJ1-2, with D possibly matching TRBD1 (5 bases). With 5 bases removed from V and 2 bases from J, the gap between germline ends came to 12 bases. Germline CDR1 SGHTA, CDR2 FQGNSA. The CDR3 totals 14 residues. CDR3 amino acids: CASSTRQINYGYTF. DNA for the CDR3: TGTGCCAGCAGCACCCGACAGATCAACTATGGCTACACCTTC.

This clonotype was seen a handful of times. V gene TRBV4-2 combines with J gene TRBJ1-2; weak D call: TRBD1 (5 bases). The CDR3 consists of 15 residues. The V gene lost 0 bases and the J gene lost 6 bases, with 14 bases spanning the gap. CDR1 and CDR2 from the germline V gene are LGHNA and YNFKEQ. For the CDR3, the DNA is TGTGCCAGCAGCCAAGATTCGCGCAGGGCTAATGGCTACACCTTC. Protein sequence: CASSQDSRRANGYTF.

The rearrangement uses TRBV7-2 and TRBJ2-5; 8 bases agree with TRBD1. V dropped 3 bases and J dropped 3; count of bases not matched to a gene: 3. The CDR3 contains 14 residues. CDR1 SGHTA and CDR2 FQGNSA come from the germline V gene. The CDR3 DNA reads TGTGCCAGCAGCTTTTCAGGGGGCGAAGAGACCCAGTACTTC. Protein sequence: CASSFSGGEETQYF.